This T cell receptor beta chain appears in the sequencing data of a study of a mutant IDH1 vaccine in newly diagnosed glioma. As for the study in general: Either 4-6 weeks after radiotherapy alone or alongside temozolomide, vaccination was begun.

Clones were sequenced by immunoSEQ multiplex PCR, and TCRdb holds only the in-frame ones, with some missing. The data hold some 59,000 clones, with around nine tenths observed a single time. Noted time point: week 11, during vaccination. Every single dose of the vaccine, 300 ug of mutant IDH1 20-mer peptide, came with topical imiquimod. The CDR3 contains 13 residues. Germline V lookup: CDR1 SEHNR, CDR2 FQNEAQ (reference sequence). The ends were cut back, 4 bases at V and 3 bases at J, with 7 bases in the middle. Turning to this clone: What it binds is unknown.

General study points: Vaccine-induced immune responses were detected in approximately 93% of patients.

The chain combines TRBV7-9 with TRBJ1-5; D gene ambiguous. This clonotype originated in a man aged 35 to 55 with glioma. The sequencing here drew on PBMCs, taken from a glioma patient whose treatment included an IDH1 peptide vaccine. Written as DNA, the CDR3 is TGTGCCAGCAGCTCTTACACCAATCAGCCCCAGCATTTT. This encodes CASSSYTNQPQHF.